This T cell receptor beta chain is from a study of blood T cell repertoires in COVID-19. Study context: T cells, B-cell-depleted T cells, or PBMCs supplied cDNA or gDNA.

The germline V gene has CDR1 SNHLY and CDR2 FYNNEI. The CDR3 has 16 residues. V dropped 6 bases and J dropped 0 bases, with 18 bases sitting between them. This table comes from immunoSEQ multiplex PCR, and its TCRdb copy is limited to in-frame clones, with some not included. The sample carries some 120,000 clones, about four fifths recorded once. Sequencing used peripheral blood. The sequence was collected from a human donor in a cohort sampled during active COVID-19. The chain carries TRBV2 and TRBJ2-7; no reliable D call. CDR3 loop: CASSPRRFRGSYEQYF. As DNA, the CDR3 is TGTGCCAGCAGCCCCAGAAGGTTTCGCGGCTCCTACGAGCAGTACTTC.